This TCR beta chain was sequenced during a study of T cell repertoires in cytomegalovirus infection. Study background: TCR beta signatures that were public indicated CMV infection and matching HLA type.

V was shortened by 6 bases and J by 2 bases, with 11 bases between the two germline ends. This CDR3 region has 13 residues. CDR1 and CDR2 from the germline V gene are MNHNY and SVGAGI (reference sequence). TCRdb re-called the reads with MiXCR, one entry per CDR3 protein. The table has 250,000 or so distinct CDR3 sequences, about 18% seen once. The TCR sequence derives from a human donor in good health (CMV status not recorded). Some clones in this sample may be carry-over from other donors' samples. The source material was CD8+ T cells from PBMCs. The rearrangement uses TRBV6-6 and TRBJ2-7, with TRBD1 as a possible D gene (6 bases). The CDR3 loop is CASRTTGTYEQYF. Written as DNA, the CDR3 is TGTGCCAGCAGAACGACAGGCACCTACGAGCAGTACTTC.